The next 22 T cell receptor beta chains were all read from a single sample in a study of identical twins. TCRdb re-called the 5' RACE reads with MiXCR, one entry per CDR3 protein. This sample carries 400,000 to 500,000 distinct CDR3 sequences, roughly an eighth of them seen once, and the ten largest clones take about 1%. The sample also formed part of further work on yellow fever vaccine responses in identical twins.

Material: CD4+ T cells sorted from blood. All receptors come from a woman in her late teens or twenties in good health.

This clonotype was detected only a few times. CDR3 sequence (DNA): TGTGCCACCAGCAGACCCAGCCAAGAGACCCAGTACTTC. Translating it yields CATSRPSQETQYF. J is TRBJ2-5 and V is TRBV15; no clear D gene. With 2 bases removed from V and 1 base from J, the gap between germline ends came to 5 bases. The CDR3 extends over 13 amino acids. Germline CDR1 reads LNHNV; CDR2 reads YYDKDF (reference sequence).

The chain links TRBV7-2 to TRBJ2-3; D remains ambiguous. Per the germline V gene, CDR1 is SGHTA and CDR2 is FQGNSA. CDR3 length: 12 amino acids. V lost 4 bases to trimming and J lost 5 bases, with 7 bases between them. DNA for the CDR3: TGTGCCAGCAGCTGGATGGGAGATACGCAGTATTTT. It is translated as CASSWMGDTQYF.

This clonotype occurred a few times. V gene TRBV18 combines with J gene TRBJ2-7; TRBD1 agrees at 7 bases. The CDR3 consists of 14 residues. V trimming: 2 bases; J trimming: 5 bases; junction bases outside the gene matches: 6. CDR1 is KGHSH, CDR2 LQKENI, per germline. CDR3 sequence reads: CASSPDHGQDEQYF. The CDR3 DNA sequence: TGTGCCAGCTCACCAGACCATGGACAGGACGAGCAGTACTTC.

CDR3 nucleotide sequence: TGCAGCGCCCTCAAAGGCGGGGGCTCCTACAATGAGCAGTTCTTC. This gives the protein CSALKGGGSYNEQFF. The rearrangement joins TRBV29-1 to TRBJ2-1, with TRBD2 matching 7 bases. Germline V gene data show CDR1 as SQVTM and CDR2 as ANQGSEA. CDR3 length: 15 amino acids. The V segment lost 7 bases and the J segment 0 bases; nucleotides outside the gene matches: 9.

This clonotype was seen ten or more times. The chain links TRBV6-1 to TRBJ2-1, with 9 bases that match TRBD1. V was pared by 5 bases and J by 7 bases, with 9 bases of the junction left unmatched. CDR1 and CDR2 from the germline V gene are MNHNS and SASEGT. The CDR3 covers 15 residues. CDR3 DNA sequence: TGTGCCAGCAGTCGCGGGACAGGGTATACAAATGAGCAGTTCTTC. This codes for CASSRGTGYTNEQFF.

This clonotype was recorded at least ten times. This chain connects TRBV12-3 or TRBV12-4 to TRBJ1-4, with 9 bases aligning to TRBD1. The CDR3 has 16 residues. V was clipped by 4 bases and J by 6 bases; unmatched bases: 9. The CDR3 sequence is CASSWWTGASYEKLFF. CDR3 coding DNA: TGTGCCAGCAGTTGGTGGACAGGGGCAAGTTATGAAAAACTGTTTTTT.

This chain uses TRBV30 with TRBJ2-7, with a weak D call TRBD2 (5 bases). From germline, CDR1 is GTSNPN and CDR2 SVGIG (reference sequence). CDR3 size: 13 residues. Trimming stripped 7 bases from V and 3 bases from J, with 16 bases between. CDR3 nucleotide sequence: TGTGCCTCGAGGGATACGATTCTCTACGAGCAGTACTTC. The encoded protein is CASRDTILYEQYF.

The chain combines TRBV10-3 with TRBJ2-5, with 13 bases identical to TRBD2. The CDR3 is 18 residues long. Germline lookup yields CDR1 ENHRY and CDR2 SYGVKD. Trimming took 4 bases from V and 5 from J; bases not matched to a gene: 13. CDR3 in DNA: TGTGCCATCAGTGGGCTAACCGGGACTAGCGGGATAGGTGAGACCCAGTACTTC. Residues: CAISGLTGTSGIGETQYF.

The rearrangement joins TRBV4-1 to TRBJ2-7; TRBD2 matches at 8 bases. V trimming: 0 bases; J trimming: 2 bases; junction bases outside the gene matches: 12. The germline V gene encodes CDR1 MGHRA and CDR2 YSYEKL. This CDR3 comprises 18 residues. The CDR3 here is CASSQDRGGLQGAYEQYF. The CDR3, as DNA: TGCGCCAGCAGCCAAGATCGCGGGGGGCTGCAGGGAGCCTACGAGCAGTACTTC.

The chain recombines TRBV10-3 with TRBJ2-1; D is possibly TRBD2 (5 bases). Looked up from germline, CDR1 is ENHRY and CDR2 is SYGVKD. There are 18 residues in the CDR3. Trimming removed 0 bases from V and 0 bases from J, with 15 bases in between. The chain's CDR3 is CAISESPGLLTSYNEQFF. The DNA of the CDR3 is TGTGCCATCAGTGAGTCACCTGGACTTCTGACCTCCTACAATGAGCAGTTCTTC.

About this clonotype: At one end, the junction sequence differs from germline, possibly due to a read error. J is TRBJ2-6 and V is TRBV29-1; 7 bases agree with TRBD1. Germline V lookup: CDR1 SQVTM, CDR2 ANQGSEA. The CDR3 loop spans 15 amino acids. CDR3 coding DNA: TGCAGCGTCGAAGTCAGGGGGAGTGGGGCCAACGTCCTGACTTTC. Protein product: CSVEVRGSGANVLTF.

This clonotype was recorded at least ten times. This chain links TRBV3-1 with TRBJ2-7; D gene unclear. V shed 0 bases and J shed 7 bases, with 10 bases lying between them. CDR3 size: 13 residues. Germline V gene sequence: CDR1 LGHDT, CDR2 YNNKEL (reference sequence). CDR3 nucleotides: TGTGCCAGCAGCCAAGACCCGATTAGTGAGCAGTACTTC. Amino acids: CASSQDPISEQYF.

The chain carries TRBV11-2 and TRBJ2-1; TRBD2 aligns across 9 bases. The V gene end was trimmed by 4 bases and the J gene end by 9 bases; junction bases not matched to a gene: 7. The CDR3 has 14 residues. Germline lookup yields CDR1 SGHAT and CDR2 FQNNGV. CDR3 sequence: CASSYRLADIEQFF. CDR3 nucleotides: TGTGCCAGCAGCTATCGACTAGCGGACATTGAGCAGTTCTTC.

Only a few counts were recorded for this clonotype. The gene calls are TRBV6-1 and TRBJ2-1; D ambiguous. CDR1 is MNHNS, CDR2 SASEGT, per germline. CDR3 length: 16 residues. V was cut by 6 bases and J by 0 bases, with 15 bases left in between. CDR3 in amino acids: CASRTKRTSSYNEQFF. As DNA, the CDR3 is TGTGCCAGCAGAACCAAAAGGACGAGCTCCTACAATGAGCAGTTCTTC.

The chain is built from TRBV5-1 and TRBJ2-1, with D hard to call. Trimming cost V 6 bases and J 0 bases, with 10 bases left between them. The CDR3 length is 14 residues. Germline values: CDR1 SGHRS, CDR2 YFSETQ. The CDR3 coding sequence is TGCGCCAGCAAGCCGGTAAGCTCCTACAATGAGCAGTTCTTC. Translated, it gives CASKPVSSYNEQFF.

This clonotype was observed a handful of times. This sequence joins TRBV11-1 and TRBJ2-7; TRBD2 is a possible D gene (5 bases). Between the trimmed V and J ends, which lost 6 bases and 0 bases, there was a span of 15 bases. The CDR3 consists of 15 residues. CDR1 and CDR2 (germline): SGHAT, FQDESV (reference sequence). CDR3 bases: TGTGCCAGCAGTAATGAGGCGGGTAGCTCCTACGAGCAGTACTTC. Translation: CASSNEAGSSYEQYF.

V usage is TRBV12-3 or TRBV12-4 and J usage is TRBJ2-3; 10 nucleotides agree with TRBD2. The CDR3 has 15 amino acids. After removal of 7 bases from V and 3 bases from J, the junction contained 7 bases not matched to a gene. Here the CDR3 reads CASKSLAGVTDTQYF. CDR3 in DNA: TGTGCCAGCAAATCTCTAGCGGGAGTAACAGATACGCAGTATTTT.

This clonotype has at least ten counts. The chain uses TRBV9 and TRBJ1-4; D possibly corresponds to TRBD1 (6 bases). This CDR3 comprises 15 residues. Germline V CDR1 and CDR2: SGDLS, YYNGEE. The V end lost 4 bases, the J end lost 7 bases, and 17 bases lay between the germline ends. As DNA, the CDR3 is TGTGCCAGCAGCTTCGGGGGCTCTGAGACTGAAAAACTGTTTTTT. It yields the protein CASSFGGSETEKLFF.

This chain connects TRBV28 to TRBJ2-1; TRBD2 aligns across 14 bases. Trimming removed 7 bases from V and 7 bases from J; junction bases left unmatched: 15. This CDR3 is built from 18 residues. The germline V gene has CDR1 MDHEN and CDR2 SYDVKM. CDR3 sequence reads: CASIGGGTSGRGWNEQFF. The CDR3 DNA reads as TGTGCCAGCATCGGAGGGGGGACTAGCGGGAGAGGTTGGAATGAGCAGTTCTTC.

On this clonotype itself: This may arise from a read error, as a much more abundant clone is one base away. The chain joins TRBV10-2 to TRBJ2-1; weak D call: TRBD2 (6 bases). The V end lost 6 bases, the J end lost 7 bases, and 16 bases lay between the germline ends. Germline-derived CDR1 and CDR2 are WSHSY and SAAADI. The length of the CDR3 is 14 residues. CDR3 residues: CASRKEGSFNEQFF. CDR3 DNA sequence: TGCGCCAGCAGAAAGGAGGGCTCTTTTAATGAGCAGTTCTTC.

This clonotype turned up a few times. The rearrangement joins TRBV6-1 to TRBJ2-2; 9 positions agree with TRBD2. This CDR3 has 16 amino acids. Germline V gene data show CDR1 as MNHNS and CDR2 as SASEGT. V was pared by 1 base and J by 8 bases, with 8 bases of the junction left unmatched. The CDR3 sequence: CASSEVGLAISGELFF. The CDR3 coding sequence is TGTGCCAGCAGTGAAGTGGGACTAGCTATCAGTGGGGAGCTGTTTTTT.

In this sample, this clonotype turned up a few times. V is TRBV9 and J is TRBJ1-2, with D tentatively TRBD1 (6 bases). The V end was cut by 3 bases, the J end by 4 bases, with 16 bases between. The germline V gene encodes CDR1 SGDLS and CDR2 YYNGEE. This CDR3 has 15 amino acids. CDR3 residues: CASSAHEGGLYGYTF. As DNA, the CDR3 is TGTGCCAGCAGCGCACATGAGGGGGGCCTCTATGGCTACACCTTC.